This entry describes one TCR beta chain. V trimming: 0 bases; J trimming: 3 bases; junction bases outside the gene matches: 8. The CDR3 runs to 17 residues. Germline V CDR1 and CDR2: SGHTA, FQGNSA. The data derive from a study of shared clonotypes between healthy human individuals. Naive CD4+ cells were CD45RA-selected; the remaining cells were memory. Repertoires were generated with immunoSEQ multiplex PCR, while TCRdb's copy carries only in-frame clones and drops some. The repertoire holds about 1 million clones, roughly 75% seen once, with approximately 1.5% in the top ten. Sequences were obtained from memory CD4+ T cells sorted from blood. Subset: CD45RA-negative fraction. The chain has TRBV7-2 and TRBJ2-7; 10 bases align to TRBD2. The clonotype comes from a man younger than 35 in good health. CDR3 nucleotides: TGTGCCAGCAGCTTAGCCCCCGGGACTAGCGCCTACTACGAGCAGTACTTC. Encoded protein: CASSLAPGTSAYYEQYF.